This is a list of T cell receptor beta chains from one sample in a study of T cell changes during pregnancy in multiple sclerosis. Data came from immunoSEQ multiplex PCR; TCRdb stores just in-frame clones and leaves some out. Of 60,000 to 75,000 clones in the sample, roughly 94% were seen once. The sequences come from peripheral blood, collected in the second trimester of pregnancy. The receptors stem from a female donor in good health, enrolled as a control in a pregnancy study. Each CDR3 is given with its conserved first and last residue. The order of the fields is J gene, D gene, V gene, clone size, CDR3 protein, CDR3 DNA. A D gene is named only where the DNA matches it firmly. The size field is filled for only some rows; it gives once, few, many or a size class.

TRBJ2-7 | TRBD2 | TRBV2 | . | CAWRGGPYEQYF | TGTGCCTGGCGGGGGGGACCCTACGAGCAGTACTTC
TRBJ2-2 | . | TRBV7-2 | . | CASSLNTGELFF | TGTGCCAGCAGCCTGAACACCGGGGAGCTGTTTTTT
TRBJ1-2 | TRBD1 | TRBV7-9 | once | CASSSPGQGVRGYTF | TGTGCCAGCAGCTCGCCGGGACAGGGAGTGAGGGGCTACACCTTC
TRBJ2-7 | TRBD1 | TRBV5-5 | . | CASSLAGTVAYEQYF | TGTGCCAGCAGCTTGGCCGGGACAGTAGCCTACGAGCAGTACTTC
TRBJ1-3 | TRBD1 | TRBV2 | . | CASSTDRGRGNTIYF | TGTGCCAGCAGTACCGACAGGGGTAGGGGAAACACCATATATTTT
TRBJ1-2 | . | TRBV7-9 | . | CASSLGGSYRPNYGYTF | TGTGCCAGCAGCTTGGGCGGGAGCTACCGTCCTAACTATGGCTACACCTTC
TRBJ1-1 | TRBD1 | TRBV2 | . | CASRADRALNTEAFF | TGTGCCAGCAGAGCAGACAGGGCCCTAAACACTGAAGCTTTCTTT
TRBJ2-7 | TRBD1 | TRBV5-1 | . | CASSSGQGPSYEQYF | TGCGCCAGCAGCTCTGGACAGGGACCATCCTACGAGCAGTACTTC
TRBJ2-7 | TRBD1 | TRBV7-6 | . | CASSRDRSYEQYF | TGTGCCAGCAGCCGGGACAGGTCCTACGAGCAGTACTTC
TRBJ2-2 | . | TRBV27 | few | CASSFRESGELFF | TGTGCCAGCAGTTTTAGAGAGAGCGGGGAGCTGTTTTTT
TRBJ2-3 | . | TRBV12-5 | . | CASGSRSGLADTQYF | TGTGCTAGTGGTTCAAGGTCGGGTCTCGCAGATACGCAGTATTTT
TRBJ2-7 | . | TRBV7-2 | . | CASSFGHRYEQYF | TGTGCCAGCAGCTTTGGGCATCGATACGAGCAGTACTTC
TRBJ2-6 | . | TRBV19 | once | CASRTGSGANVLTF | TGTGCCAGTAGGACGGGCTCTGGGGCCAACGTCCTGACTTTC
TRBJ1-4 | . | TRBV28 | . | CASSLFTGTNEKLFF | TGTGCCAGCAGTTTATTCACAGGGACTAATGAAAAACTGTTTTTT
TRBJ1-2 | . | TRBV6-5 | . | CASSRQDYGYTF | TGTGCCAGCAGTCGACAGGACTATGGCTACACCTTC
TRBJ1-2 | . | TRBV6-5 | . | CASSLTSNYGYTF | TGTGCCAGCAGCCTTACATCTAACTATGGCTACACCTTC
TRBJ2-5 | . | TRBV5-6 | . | CASSFFASQETQYF | TGTGCCAGCAGCTTTTTTGCTAGCCAAGAGACCCAGTACTTC
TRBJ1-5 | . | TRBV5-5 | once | CASSLAHSNQPQHF | TGTGCCAGCAGCTTGGCCCACTCGAACCAGCCCCAGCATTTT
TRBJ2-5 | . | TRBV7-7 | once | CASSPTSGGETQYF | TGTGCCAGCAGCCCAACCTCCGGGGGAGAGACCCAGTACTTC
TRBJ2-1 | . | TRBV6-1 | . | CASNRQYNEQFF | TGTGCCAGCAACAGACAGTACAATGAGCAGTTCTTC
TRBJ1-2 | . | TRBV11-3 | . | CASSLSVYGYTF | TGTGCCAGCAGCTTAAGCGTCTATGGCTACACCTTC
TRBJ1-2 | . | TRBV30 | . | CAWSVRAFGYTF | TGTGCCTGGAGTGTCAGGGCCTTCGGCTACACCTTC
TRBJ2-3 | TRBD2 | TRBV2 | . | CASSDGTSGGMFTDTQYF | TGTGCCAGCAGTGACGGGACTAGCGGGGGGATGTTCACAGATACGCAGTATTTT
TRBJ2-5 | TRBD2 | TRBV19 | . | CASSMLAGSGETQYF | TGTGCCAGTAGTATGTTAGCGGGAAGCGGAGAGACCCAGTACTTC
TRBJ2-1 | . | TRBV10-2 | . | CASGISGEGNEQFF | TGCGCCAGCGGCATCAGCGGCGAGGGCAATGAGCAGTTCTTC
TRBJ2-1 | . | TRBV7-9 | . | CASSPGGPTGNEQFF | TGTGCCAGCAGCCCCGGGGGTCCAACGGGGAATGAGCAGTTCTTC
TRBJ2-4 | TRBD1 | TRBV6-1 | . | CASSETRGLIRYF | TGTGCCAGCAGTGAGACCAGGGGGTTAATCCGGTACTTC
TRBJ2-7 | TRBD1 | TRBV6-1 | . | CASSLDRVDEQYF | TGTGCCAGCAGTTTGGACAGGGTTGACGAGCAGTACTTC
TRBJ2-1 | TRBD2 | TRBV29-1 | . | CSVVGLAVHEQFF | TGCAGCGTTGTGGGACTAGCTGTCCATGAGCAGTTCTTC
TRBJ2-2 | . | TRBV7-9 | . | CASSYYSPGELFF | TGTGCCAGCAGCTACTACTCCCCCGGGGAGCTGTTTTTT
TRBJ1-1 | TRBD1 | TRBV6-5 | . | CASSYSGQGNTEAFF | TGTGCCAGCAGTTACTCGGGACAGGGGAACACTGAAGCTTTCTTT
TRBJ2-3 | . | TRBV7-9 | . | CASSYDRTDTQYF | TGTGCCAGCAGCTACGACAGAACAGATACGCAGTATTTT
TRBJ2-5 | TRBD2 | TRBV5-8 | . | CAERTSGSRFETQYF | TGTGCCGAAAGGACTAGCGGGAGTCGGTTTGAGACCCAGTACTTC
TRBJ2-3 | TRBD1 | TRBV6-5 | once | CASRHGTGRADTQYF | TGTGCCAGCAGACACGGGACAGGGCGGGCAGATACGCAGTATTTT
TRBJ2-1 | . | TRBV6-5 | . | CASGDFGPYNEQFF | TGTGCCAGCGGTGACTTTGGGCCGTACAATGAGCAGTTCTTC
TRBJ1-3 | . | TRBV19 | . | CASSLGVSGNTIYF | TGTGCCAGTAGTCTGGGAGTCTCTGGAAACACCATATATTTT